The 5 T cell receptor beta chains given below trace back to one sample, sequenced in a study of technical replicates of blood from a few donors. TCRdb keeps only in-frame clones here, not all; method: immunoSEQ multiplex PCR. Of 90,000 to 100,000 clones detected, 90% to 97% appear once; the ten largest clones hold about 0.39%. The sequenced sample consisted of T cells isolated from PBMCs. The receptors originated from a human donor in good health.

The chain carries TRBV25-1 and TRBJ2-1; D ambiguous. The CDR3 has 15 amino acids. In germline, CDR1 is MGHDK, CDR2 SYGVNS. V was cut by 2 bases and J by 8 bases, with 16 bases left in between. The CDR3 is CASSEESSYSHEQFF. CDR3 DNA sequence: TGTGCCAGCAGTGAAGAGTCGTCTTATTCGCATGAGCAGTTCTTC.

The chain combines TRBV29-1 with TRBJ2-7; D may be TRBD2 (7 bases). Deletions cut 5 bases from V and 3 bases from J, with 14 bases between. The germline CDR1 and CDR2 sequences are SQVTM and ANQGSEA. This CDR3 has 13 amino acids. CDR3 sequence reads: CSVIGGAFYEQYF. CDR3 sequence (DNA): TGCAGCGTTATAGGGGGGGCGTTCTACGAGCAGTACTTC.

This sequence joins TRBV9 and TRBJ2-3; 12 nucleotides line up with TRBD2. The germline CDR1 and CDR2 sequences are SGDLS and YYNGEE. The J segment lost 2 bases and the V segment lost 2 bases, leaving 12 bases of the junction unmatched. This CDR3 region has 19 residues. The CDR3 DNA follows: TGTGCCAGCAGCGTTGGGCTAGCGGGAGGGATAAGGTACACAGATACGCAGTATTTT. Amino acids: CASSVGLAGGIRYTDTQYF.

This chain's CDR3 is CASSLDLSTDTQYF. In DNA, the CDR3 is TGTGCCAGCAGCTTAGATCTGAGCACAGATACGCAGTATTTT. This chain uses TRBV11-3 with TRBJ2-3; no firm D call. The germline gives CDR1 SGHNT, CDR2 YENEEA. The CDR3 has 14 residues. V was cut by 0 bases and J by 0 bases, with 4 bases left in between.

This clone was observed a single time. V usage is TRBV7-2 and J usage is TRBJ2-1; 7 positions match TRBD2. CDR1 and CDR2 from the germline V gene are SGHTA and FQGNSA. The CDR3 runs 17 residues. The V and J ends lost 3 bases and 0 bases, in that order; junction bases with no gene match: 8. The CDR3 protein is CASSLDASGRSYNEQFF. In DNA, the CDR3 is TGTGCCAGCAGCTTGGACGCTAGCGGACGCTCCTACAATGAGCAGTTCTTC.